This T cell receptor beta chain derives from a study of OX40 agonist ivuxolimab in advanced cancers. Study results and caveats: Expanded clones were, on average, more numerous among CD8+ T cells than CD4+.

Trimming cost V 5 bases and J 4 bases; bases outside gene matches: 10. This CDR3 contains 15 residues. Germline V lookup: CDR1 LNHDA, CDR2 SQIVND (reference sequence). The table lists this clone with a count of one. The antigen remains undetermined. Generated by immunoSEQ multiplex PCR, the TCRdb table keeps only in-frame clones and is missing some. The data hold about 60,000 clones, with approximately 81% observed a single time. Sequences were derived from CD4+ or CD8+ T cells sorted from blood, sampled in a trial of the OX40 agonist ivuxolimab. This receptor was identified in an adult with an advanced solid tumor such as melanoma, head and neck, liver or kidney cancer. V gene TRBV19 combines with J gene TRBJ1-2; 7 positions agree with TRBD1. This chain's CDR3 is CASSFDGRGFYGYTF. In DNA, the CDR3 is TGTGCCAGTAGTTTCGATGGCAGGGGGTTCTATGGCTACACCTTC.